A selection of T cell receptor beta chains follows, all from one sample in a study of quantifying T cell responses using KT2 cells. TCRdb re-called the UMI-ligation and nested PCR reads through MiXCR, storing one row per CDR3 protein. This sample has fewer than 50,000 distinct CDR3 sequences, with over 15% found just once. The sample consisted of PBMCs spiked with cells of the T cell clone KT2. These receptors were collected from a human donor. Both conserved end residues are part of each CDR3. A D gene is named only where the DNA matches it firmly. Rows may omit the clone size; those that give it use once, few, many or a size class.

clone size	V gene	J gene	D gene	CDR3 protein	CDR3 DNA
many	TRBV20-1	TRBJ2-5	TRBD1	CSAGRTGVQETQYF	TGCAGTGCCGGACGGACAGGGGTACAAGAGACCCAGTACTTC
few	TRBV20-1	TRBJ2-1	.	CSARWQIDEQFF	TGCAGTGCTAGATGGCAAATCGATGAGCAGTTCTTC
.	TRBV12-3/TRBV12-4	TRBJ2-7	.	CASMIIRSGATYEQYF	TGTGCCAGCATGATCATCAGGTCGGGGGCGACCTACGAGCAGTACTTC
many	TRBV5-1	TRBJ2-6	.	CASSQTLRGLGANVLTF	TGCGCCAGCAGCCAGACGTTGAGGGGTCTTGGGGCCAACGTCCTGACTTTC
few	TRBV4-1	TRBJ2-6	.	CASSGGRKLGRSNVLTF	TGCGCCAGCAGCGGAGGCCGGAAACTCGGCAGGTCCAACGTCCTGACTTTC
.	TRBV6-4	TRBJ2-6	.	CASSERAGANVLTF	TGTGCCAGCAGTGAGAGGGCTGGGGCCAACGTCCTGACTTTC
.	TRBV13	TRBJ1-2	.	CASSFGSQVSLYGYTF	TGTGCCAGCAGCTTCGGAAGTCAGGTCTCCCTCTATGGCTACACCTTC
few	TRBV4-1	TRBJ2-6	.	CASSPRAVAGANVLTF	TGCGCCAGCAGCCCACGGGCGGTCGCTGGGGCCAACGTCCTGACTTTC
few	TRBV12-3/TRBV12-4	TRBJ1-1	.	CASISTGGYTEAFF	TGTGCCAGCATCTCGACAGGAGGATACACTGAAGCTTTCTTT
few	TRBV20-1	TRBJ2-7	TRBD1	CSARDLTGAYEQYF	TGCAGTGCTAGAGATTTAACAGGGGCCTACGAGCAGTACTTC
.	TRBV27	TRBJ2-7	TRBD1	CASKTGAGGTYEQYF	TGTGCCAGCAAAACCGGGGCAGGGGGCACCTACGAGCAGTACTTC
few	TRBV6-2/TRBV6-3	TRBJ1-6	TRBD1	CASSSTGGEGSPLHF	TGTGCCAGCAGTTCAACAGGGGGCGAAGGGTCACCCCTCCACTTT
many	TRBV20-1	TRBJ1-5	.	CSASLGQAYSNQPQHF	TGCAGTGCTAGCCTAGGACAAGCATATAGCAATCAGCCCCAGCATTTT
.	TRBV12-3/TRBV12-4	TRBJ2-3	TRBD2	CASSPSGGRDTQYF	TGTGCCAGCAGCCCTAGCGGGGGCAGGGATACGCAGTATTTT
few	TRBV15	TRBJ2-7	.	CATKGVAGYEQYF	TGTGCCACCAAGGGGGTGGCGGGCTACGAGCAGTACTTC
few	TRBV25-1	TRBJ2-1	TRBD1	CASSEITGGNYNEQFF	TGTGCCAGCAGTGAAATCACAGGGGGTAATTACAATGAGCAGTTCTTC
.	TRBV3-1	TRBJ2-1	.	CASSQGASYNEQFF	TGTGCCAGCAGCCAGGGGGCTTCCTACAATGAGCAGTTCTTC
few	TRBV3-1	TRBJ2-6	.	CASSQDRAGANVLTF	TGTGCCAGCAGCCAAGATAGGGCTGGGGCCAACGTCCTGACTTTC
.	TRBV3-1	TRBJ1-1	.	CASSHLPDVIGTEAFF	TGTGCCAGCAGCCATCTCCCGGACGTCATCGGGACTGAAGCTTTCTTT
.	TRBV3-1	TRBJ2-7	.	CASSPTGARGDEQYF	TGTGCCAGCAGCCCCACGGGGGCCCGGGGGGACGAGCAGTACTTC
few	TRBV15	TRBJ2-7	.	CATSRDLTSYEQYF	TGTGCCACCAGCAGAGATCTAACGTCCTACGAGCAGTACTTC
medium-sized	TRBV7-9	TRBJ2-7	.	CASSLGLDSGEQYF	TGTGCCAGCAGCCTAGGACTCGATAGTGGTGAGCAGTACTTC
.	TRBV20-1	TRBJ2-3	.	CSATDGGGGRDTQYF	TGCAGTGCTACAGATGGGGGAGGGGGGAGAGATACGCAGTATTTT
few	TRBV12-3/TRBV12-4	TRBJ1-2	.	CASSIGGRYGYTF	TGTGCCAGCAGTATCGGGGGAAGGTATGGCTACACCTTC
.	TRBV2	TRBJ2-3	.	CASADYRRGGDTQYF	TGTGCCAGCGCCGACTACAGGAGGGGAGGAGATACGCAGTATTTT
.	TRBV7-3	TRBJ1-1	.	CASSLEHHTEAFF	TGTGCCAGCAGCCTGGAGCACCACACTGAAGCTTTCTTT
.	TRBV11-1	TRBJ2-7	.	CASSFGTGTSYEQYF	TGTGCCAGCAGCTTTGGAACCGGGACCTCCTACGAGCAGTACTTC
.	TRBV3-1	TRBJ2-1	TRBD2	CASSLRGGRALGEQFF	TGTGCCAGCAGCCTTCGAGGCGGGAGGGCCCTCGGTGAGCAGTTCTTC
many	TRBV6-2/TRBV6-3	TRBJ1-2	.	CASSYSNHPNYGYTF	TGTGCCAGCAGTTACTCGAATCATCCTAACTATGGCTACACCTTC
few	TRBV6-6	TRBJ2-7	.	CASSYSGKSYEQYF	TGTGCCAGCAGTTACTCAGGGAAGTCCTACGAGCAGTACTTC
.	TRBV7-2	TRBJ2-3	TRBD2	CASSLSASGRPNTQYF	TGTGCCAGCAGCTTATCGGCTAGCGGGAGGCCTAATACGCAGTATTTT
.	TRBV4-3	TRBJ2-1	TRBD2	CASSLVAGRSYNEQFF	TGCGCCAGCAGCCTCGTAGCGGGCCGCTCCTACAATGAGCAGTTCTTC
.	TRBV6-5	TRBJ1-1	.	CASSYNPGMNTEAFF	TGTGCCAGCAGTTACAATCCAGGAATGAACACTGAAGCTTTCTTT